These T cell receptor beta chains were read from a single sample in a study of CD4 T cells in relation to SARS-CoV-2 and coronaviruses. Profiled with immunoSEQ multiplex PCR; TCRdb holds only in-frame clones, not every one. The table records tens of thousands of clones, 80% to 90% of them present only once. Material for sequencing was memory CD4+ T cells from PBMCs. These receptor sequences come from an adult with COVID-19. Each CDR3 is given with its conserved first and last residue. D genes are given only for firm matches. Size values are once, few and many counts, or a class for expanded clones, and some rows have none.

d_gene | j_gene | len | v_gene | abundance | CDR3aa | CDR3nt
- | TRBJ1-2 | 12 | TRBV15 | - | CATSRVAGGYTF | TGTGCCACCAGCAGAGTGGCGGGTGGCTACACCTTC
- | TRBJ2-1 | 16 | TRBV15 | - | CATSRTGTSVFNEQFF | TGTGCCACCAGCAGAACCGGGACGTCGGTCTTCAATGAGCAGTTCTTC
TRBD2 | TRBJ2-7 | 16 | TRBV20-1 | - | CSASLVQTSGRGEQYF | TGCAGTGCTAGTTTGGTCCAGACTAGCGGGAGGGGCGAGCAGTACTTC
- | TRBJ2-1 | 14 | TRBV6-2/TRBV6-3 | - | CASSYYRRPDEQFF | TGTGCCAGCAGTTACTACCGGCGTCCCGATGAGCAGTTCTTC
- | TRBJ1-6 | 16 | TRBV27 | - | CASSLYPGSYNSPLHF | TGTGCCAGCAGTTTATATCCAGGCTCCTATAATTCACCCCTCCACTTT
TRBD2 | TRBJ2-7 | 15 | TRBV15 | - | CATSRDHSGSHEQYF | TGTGCCACCAGCAGAGATCATAGCGGGAGCCACGAGCAGTACTTC
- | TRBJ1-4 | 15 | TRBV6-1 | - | CASSDMASFNEKLFF | TGTGCCAGCAGTGACATGGCCTCCTTCAATGAAAAACTGTTTTTT
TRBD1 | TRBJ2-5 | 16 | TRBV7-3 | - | CASSYGTGLDQETQYF | TGTGCCAGCAGTTACGGGACAGGATTAGATCAAGAGACCCAGTACTTC
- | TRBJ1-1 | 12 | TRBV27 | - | CASSPRQFEAFF | TGTGCCAGCAGTCCCAGACAGTTTGAGGCTTTCTTT
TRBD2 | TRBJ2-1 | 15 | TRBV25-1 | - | CASRQAGGIYNEQFF | TGTGCCAGCAGACAAGCGGGAGGAATCTACAATGAGCAGTTCTTC
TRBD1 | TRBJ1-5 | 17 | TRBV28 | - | CASSRTGVRRGNQPQHF | TGTGCCAGCAGTCGGACAGGGGTCCGGAGGGGGAATCAGCCCCAGCATTTT
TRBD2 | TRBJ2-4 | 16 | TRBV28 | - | CASRTSGSRAKNIQYF | TGTGCCAGCAGGACTAGCGGGAGTAGGGCCAAAAACATTCAGTACTTC
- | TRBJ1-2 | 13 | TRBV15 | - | CATSRDTEYGYTF | TGTGCCACCAGCAGAGATACTGAATATGGCTACACCTTC
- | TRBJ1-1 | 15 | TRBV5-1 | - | CASLTGTYENTEAFF | TGCGCCAGCCTAACCGGGACGTATGAGAACACTGAAGCTTTCTTT
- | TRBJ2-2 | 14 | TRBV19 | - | CAPWGQIYTGELFF | TGTGCCCCATGGGGGCAGATTTACACCGGGGAGCTGTTTTTT
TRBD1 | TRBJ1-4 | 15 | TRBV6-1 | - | CASSEVWTGGEKLFF | TGTGCCAGCAGTGAAGTCTGGACAGGGGGGGAAAAACTGTTTTTT
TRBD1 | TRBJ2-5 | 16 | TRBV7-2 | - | CASSPLFGTDQETQYF | TGTGCCAGCAGCCCTCTTTTTGGGACAGATCAAGAGACCCAGTACTTC
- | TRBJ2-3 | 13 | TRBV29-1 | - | CSVATGSTDTQYF | TGCAGCGTTGCTACAGGGTCTACGGATACGCAGTATTTT
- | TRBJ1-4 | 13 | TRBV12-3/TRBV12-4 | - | CASSLGAFEKLFF | TGTGCCAGCAGTTTGGGGGCCTTTGAAAAACTGTTTTTT
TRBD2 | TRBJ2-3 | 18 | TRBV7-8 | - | CASSLGWRRGFSTDTQYF | TGTGCCAGCAGCTTAGGATGGAGGCGGGGGTTTAGCACAGATACGCAGTATTTT
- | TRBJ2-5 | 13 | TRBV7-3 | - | CASSPGGFETQYF | TGTGCCAGCAGCCCTGGGGGTTTTGAGACCCAGTACTTC
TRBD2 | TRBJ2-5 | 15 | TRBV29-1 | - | CSVSGGAGGWETQYF | TGCAGCGTGTCTGGGGGAGCGGGAGGGTGGGAGACCCAGTACTTC
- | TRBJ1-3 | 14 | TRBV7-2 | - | CASSLGPKGNTIYF | TGTGCCAGCAGCTTAGGACCGAAAGGAAACACCATATATTTT
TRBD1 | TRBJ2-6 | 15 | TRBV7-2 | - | CASSPGGAGANVLTF | TGTGCCAGCAGTCCAGGGGGTGCTGGGGCCAACGTCCTGACTTTC
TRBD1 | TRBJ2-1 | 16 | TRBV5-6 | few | CASSSRGRGSYNEQFF | TGTGCCAGCAGCAGCAGGGGGCGCGGGTCCTACAATGAGCAGTTCTTC
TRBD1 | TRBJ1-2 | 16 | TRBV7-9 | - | CASSQTPGQQGYGYTF | TGTGCCAGCAGCCAAACCCCGGGACAGCAAGGCTATGGCTACACCTTC